This TCR beta chain was obtained from a study of human T cells and chemical hapten exposure. Study-level information: While the approximately 24-week study was under way, patients received diphenylcyclopropenone on the scalp every week.

TCRdb re-called the RACE reads through MiXCR, storing one row per CDR3 protein. The data show about 350,000 distinct CDR3 sequences, about 6% seen once. In this sample, this clonotype turned up a few times. The germline V and J ends were trimmed by 5 bases and 0 bases, with 17 bases remaining between them. The CDR3 is 17 residues long. Per the germline V gene, CDR1 is DFQATT and CDR2 is SNEGSKA (reference sequence). Time point defined: patch test 2, 6 weeks after DPC sensitization. Documented treatment: therapeutic diphenylcyclopropenone sensitization with weekly scalp DPC. The origin of this receptor is a woman aged 18-35 years with alopecia areata. Some clones in this sample may be carry-over from other donors' samples. This rearrangement joins TRBV20-1 to TRBJ1-6; a weak D match, TRBD1 (6 bases). The sample consisted of whole blood, taken in connection with sensitization to the hapten diphenylcyclopropenone (DPC). CDR3 region: CSASTGGSSSYNSPLHF. In DNA form, the CDR3 reads TGCAGTGCTTCGACAGGAGGTTCTAGCTCCTATAATTCACCCCTCCACTTT.